Listed here are 24 T cell receptor beta chains from one sample, sequenced in a study of shared T cell receptors in the human thymus. Clones were read by immunoSEQ multiplex PCR, and TCRdb kept only the in-frame ones, dropping some. This repertoire shows approximately 730,000 clones, 80% to 90% found once; its top ten account for 0.008% to 0.011%. These sequences were also reported in another study, on human thymus T cells.

Sample: thymocytes. The receptors stem from a girl less than two years old with a congenital heart defect.

This chain uses TRBV7-2 with TRBJ2-1, with TRBD1 as a possible D gene (6 bases). Trimming left V 1 base short and J 11 bases short, with 12 bases between. Germline CDR1 is SGHTA and CDR2 is FQGNSA. This CDR3 region has 13 residues. The CDR3 bases are TGTGCCAGCAGCTTAGGGCAGGGGAATCAGCAGTTCTTC. It is translated as CASSLGQGNQQFF. Supplemented by reference TRBV7-2 and TRBJ2-1, the full variable domain reads GAGVSQSPSNKVTEKGKDVELRCDPISGHTALYWYRQSLGQGLEFLIYFQGNSAPDKSGLPSDRFSAERTGGSVSTLTIQRTQQEDSAVYLCASSLGQGNQQFFGPGTRLTVL.

V gene TRBV5-4 combines with J gene TRBJ2-3; 13 bases match TRBD2. The V segment lost 3 bases and the J segment 2 bases; nucleotides outside the gene matches: 9. CDR1 SGHNT and CDR2 YYREEE come from the germline V gene (reference sequence). The CDR3 contains 18 residues. CDR3 in DNA: TGTGCCAGCAGCTGGGCCCCTGGACTAGCGGGGGCCACAGATACGCAGTATTTT. This translates into CASSWAPGLAGATDTQYF.

The rearrangement joins TRBV10-3 to TRBJ1-2; 7 positions agree with TRBD1. Looked up from germline, CDR1 is ENHRY and CDR2 is SYGVKD. Trimming cost V 5 bases and J 2 bases; bases outside gene matches: 11. The CDR3 is 16 amino acids. The CDR3 spells CAISQRSTQGNYGYTF. In DNA form, the CDR3 reads TGTGCCATCAGTCAAAGATCGACACAGGGGAACTATGGCTACACCTTC.

The rearrangement links TRBV2 to TRBJ2-7; TRBD2 aligns across 7 bases. The CDR3 consists of 17 residues. Unmatched junction bases numbered 14, after V lost 6 bases and J lost 0 bases. Germline-derived CDR1 and CDR2 are SNHLY and FYNNEI. The CDR3 reads CASRAVGASGSSYEQYF. In nucleotides, the CDR3 is TGTGCCAGCAGGGCCGTGGGTGCTAGCGGATCCTCCTACGAGCAGTACTTC. The whole variable domain, remainder taken from reference TRBV2 and TRBJ2-7, is EPEVTQTPSHQVTQMGQEVILRCVPISNHLYFYWYRQILGQKVEFLVSFYNNEISEKSEIFDDQFSVERPDGSNFTLKIRSTKLEDSAMYFCASRAVGASGSSYEQYFGPGTRLTVT.

J is TRBJ2-7 and V is TRBV5-6, with D maybe TRBD1 (7 bases). This CDR3 contains 16 residues. Germline V lookup: CDR1 SGHDT, CDR2 YYEEEE. The germline V and J ends were trimmed by 4 bases and 2 bases, with 19 bases remaining between them. CDR3 region: CASSLVAGRGAYEQYF. As DNA, the CDR3 is TGTGCCAGCAGCCTCGTAGCCGGCAGGGGGGCCTACGAGCAGTACTTC.

CDR3 bases: TGTGCCAGCAGACTGCTGGACAGGGGGCACACTGAAGCTTTCTTT. Its protein is CASRLLDRGHTEAFF. The chain recombines TRBV6-5 with TRBJ1-1; 11 bases fit TRBD1. The CDR3 spans 15 residues. The germline gives CDR1 MNHEY, CDR2 SVGAGI. Unmatched junction bases numbered 6, after V lost 6 bases and J lost 3 bases.

The chain couples TRBV5-4 to TRBJ2-5, with a weak D call TRBD1 (5 bases). Per the germline V gene, CDR1 is SGHNT and CDR2 is YYREEE (reference sequence). This CDR3 comprises 14 residues. V was trimmed by 0 bases and J by 1 base, leaving 7 bases between them. For the CDR3, the DNA is TGTGCCAGCAGCTTGGTTACAGGCCAAGAGACCCAGTACTTC. This translates into CASSLVTGQETQYF.

This chain uses TRBV7-2 with TRBJ2-1; D gene unclear. Germline loops: CDR1 SGHTA, CDR2 FQGNSA. The CDR3 contains 11 residues. The V end was cut by 5 bases, the J end by 8 bases, with 7 bases between. In DNA, the CDR3 is TGTGCCAGCAGCCCCTCCCATGAGCAGTTCTTC. Translated, it gives CASSPSHEQFF.

In its sample, this clone was seen once. The chain joins TRBV5-1 to TRBJ2-7, with D possibly TRBD1 on 6 matching bases. The CDR3 is 14 residues long. Germline assignment: CDR1 SGHRS and CDR2 YFSETQ. V was shortened by 4 bases and J by 5 bases, with 16 bases between the two germline ends. Written as DNA, the CDR3 is TGCGCCAGCAGCCTCCCAGCAGGGGCAAACGAGCAGTACTTC. As protein: CASSLPAGANEQYF.

A remark on this clone: The sample holds other DNA sequences that translate to the same CDR3. This chain joins TRBV4-1 and TRBJ1-6; no clear D. The V end was cut by 4 bases, the J end by 7 bases, with 14 bases between. The CDR3 has 15 amino acids. Germline-derived CDR1 and CDR2 are MGHRA and YSYEKL. The DNA of the CDR3 is TGCGCCAGCAGCCGACCGGACTGTTTCAATTCACCCCTCCACTTT. It translates to CASSRPDCFNSPLHF.

The CDR3 spells CASSLDSPPNTGELFF. In DNA form, the CDR3 reads TGTGCCAGCAGCTTAGATAGCCCACCGAACACCGGGGAGCTGTTTTTT. V usage is TRBV7-9 and J usage is TRBJ2-2; no clear D gene. The CDR3 has 16 residues. Germline V CDR1 and CDR2: SEHNR, FQNEAQ (reference sequence). Trimming pared 1 base from V and 0 bases from J, leaving 9 bases between.

The chain has TRBV11-3 and TRBJ2-7; 11 bases are a match to TRBD1. This CDR3 region has 14 residues. From germline, CDR1 is SGHNT and CDR2 YENEEA. The junction had 1 base not matched to a gene; V was cut back by 1 base and J by 5 bases. The CDR3 DNA reads as TGTGCCAGCAGCTTAGGGACAGGGGGCCACGAGCAGTACTTC. Its translation: CASSLGTGGHEQYF.

The V gene is TRBV19, the J gene TRBJ1-2, with 7 bases identical to TRBD1. CDR1 and CDR2 from the germline V gene are LNHDA and SQIVND (reference sequence). V lost 7 bases, J lost 1 base, and 15 bases stayed unmatched. The CDR3 spans 17 residues. The CDR3: CASKIGEAGQRNYGYTF. The CDR3 nucleotides are TGTGCCAGTAAAATCGGTGAGGCGGGACAGCGTAACTATGGCTACACCTTC.

The V gene is TRBV28, the J gene TRBJ1-1, with D unresolved. Per germline, CDR1 MDHEN and CDR2 SYDVKM. V was shortened by 6 bases and J by 8 bases, with 19 bases between the two germline ends. The CDR3 is 14 amino acids. CDR3 nucleotides: TGTGCCAGCAGCCCCGAAGCGTCCGGTGGAGAAGCTTTCTTT. This sequence encodes CASSPEASGGEAFF.

The chain recombines TRBV6-4 with TRBJ1-6; 9 nucleotides align to TRBD1. This CDR3 is 15 amino acids long. V lost 6 bases, J lost 8 bases, and 8 bases stayed unmatched. Per the germline V gene, CDR1 is MRHNA and CDR2 is SNTAGT. CDR3 amino acids: CASSPGQGGHSPLHF. In DNA, the CDR3 is TGTGCCAGCAGCCCGGGACAGGGAGGACATTCACCCCTCCACTTT.

V and J are TRBV11-2 and TRBJ2-5; the match to TRBD2 covers 14 bases. V lost 4 bases to trimming and J lost 4 bases; unmatched junction nucleotides: 14. This CDR3 is built from 19 residues. The germline V gene encodes CDR1 SGHAT and CDR2 FQNNGV. This CDR3 is CASSSRTSGGPGSGETQYF. For the CDR3, the DNA is TGTGCCAGCAGCTCGAGGACTAGCGGGGGGCCGGGGTCCGGAGAGACCCAGTACTTC.

The chain employs TRBV7-4 and TRBJ2-1; TRBD2 aligns across 12 bases. This CDR3 contains 19 residues. Trimming took 5 bases from V and 3 from J; bases not matched to a gene: 14. Germline lookup yields CDR1 SGHVT and CDR2 SQSDAQ. CDR3 DNA sequence: TGTGCCAGCAGCCCCCCCCGCCCTAGCGGGGGGGAACTCTACAATGAGCAGTTCTTC. It is translated as CASSPPRPSGGELYNEQFF.

This clone appeared once. CDR3 DNA: TGTGCCAGCAGCTTGGCCCCGGGACAGGGATTCTACGAGCAGTACTTC. This codes for CASSLAPGQGFYEQYF. The rearrangement uses TRBV5-4 and TRBJ2-7, with 9 bases matching TRBD1. This CDR3 is 16 amino acids long. From germline, CDR1 is SGHNT and CDR2 YYREEE (reference sequence). The V segment lost 0 bases and the J segment 3 bases; nucleotides outside the gene matches: 7.

The chain uses TRBV6-5 and TRBJ2-2; a weak D match, TRBD2 (5 bases). The V end lost 7 bases, the J end lost 2 bases, and 11 bases lay between the germline ends. The CDR3 is made up of 14 amino acids. Germline CDR1 reads MNHEY; CDR2 reads SVGAGI. The CDR3 nucleotides read TGTGCCAGCAACGGACGGGAAAACACCGGGGAGCTGTTTTTT. Its translation: CASNGRENTGELFF.

The J gene is TRBJ1-5, the V gene TRBV12-5; TRBD1 might be the D (5 bases). Trimming pared 3 bases from V and 1 base from J, leaving 25 bases between. Germline CDR1 and CDR2: LGHNT and FRNRAP. This CDR3 contains 20 residues. The CDR3 DNA follows: TGTGCTAGTGGTTTCACGGGCAGGGCTAAAATCTATCGGAGCAATCAGCCCCAGCATTTT. Translation: CASGFTGRAKIYRSNQPQHF.

This clone turned up a few times. The chain carries TRBV6-4 and TRBJ2-1; possibly TRBD1 for D (5 bases). The ends were cut back, 2 bases at V and 0 bases at J, with 29 bases in the middle. Germline V CDR1 and CDR2: MRHNA, SNTAGT. There are 22 residues in the CDR3. CDR3 residues: CASSDPTVWQQDTVYSYNEQFF. The CDR3 DNA follows: TGTGCCAGCAGTGACCCCACCGTTTGGCAACAGGATACGGTATACTCCTACAATGAGCAGTTCTTC.

As for this clone: This specimen includes other DNA sequences encoding the same CDR3. This chain connects TRBV5-1 to TRBJ2-3; 8 bases are a match to TRBD2. V trimming: 0 bases; J trimming: 2 bases; junction bases outside the gene matches: 5. The germline CDR1 and CDR2 sequences are SGHRS and YFSETQ. The CDR3 sequence is 16 residues long. The CDR3 DNA follows: TGCGCCAGCAGCTTGGCCCCGGGGGGGTCCACAGATACGCAGTATTTT. Its translation: CASSLAPGGSTDTQYF.

J is TRBJ1-5 and V is TRBV6-5; the match to TRBD1 covers 8 bases. Per germline, CDR1 MNHEY and CDR2 SVGAGI. Unmatched junction bases numbered 3, after V lost 4 bases and J lost 7 bases. CDR3 length equals 13 residues. In DNA, the CDR3 is TGTGCCAGCAGTTCACAGGGGGAACAGCCCCAGCATTTT. Its protein product is CASSSQGEQPQHF.

The chain recombines TRBV5-5 with TRBJ2-7; the match to TRBD1 covers 9 bases. The CDR3 has 16 amino acids. Germline V lookup: CDR1 SGHKS, CDR2 YYEKEE (reference sequence). J gave up 6 bases and V 0 bases, and 10 bases lay outside the gene matches. CDR3 in amino acids: CASSLVQGAGTREQYF. CDR3 bases: TGTGCCAGCAGCTTGGTACAGGGGGCCGGTACTCGCGAGCAGTACTTC.